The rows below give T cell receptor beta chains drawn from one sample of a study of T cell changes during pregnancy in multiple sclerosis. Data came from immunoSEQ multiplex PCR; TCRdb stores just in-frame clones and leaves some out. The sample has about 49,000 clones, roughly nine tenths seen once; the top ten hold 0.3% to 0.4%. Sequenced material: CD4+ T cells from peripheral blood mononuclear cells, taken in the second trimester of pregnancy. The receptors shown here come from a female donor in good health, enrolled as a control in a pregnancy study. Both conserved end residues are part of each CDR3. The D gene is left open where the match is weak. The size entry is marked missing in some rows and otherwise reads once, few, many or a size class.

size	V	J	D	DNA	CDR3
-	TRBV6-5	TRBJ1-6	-	TGTGCCAGCAGTTCCCAGAGGACAAGCAATTCACCCCTCCACTTT	CASSSQRTSNSPLHF
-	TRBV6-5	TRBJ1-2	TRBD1	TGTGCCAGCAGTCCTCGACAGGGTGGGATCTATGGCTACACCTTC	CASSPRQGGIYGYTF
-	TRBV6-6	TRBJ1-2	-	TGTGCCAGCAGTTACCTCGGGGAAACTAACTATGGCTACACCTTC	CASSYLGETNYGYTF
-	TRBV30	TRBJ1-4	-	TGTGCCTGGAGTGGGGGGGGCCATGAAAAACTGTTTTTT	CAWSGGGHEKLFF
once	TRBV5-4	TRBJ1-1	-	TGTGCCAGCAGCATTCAGGGGCACACTGAAGCTTTCTTT	CASSIQGHTEAFF
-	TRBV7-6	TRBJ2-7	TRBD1	TGTGCCAGCAGCTTTGATGACAGGGGCCACGAGCAGTACTTC	CASSFDDRGHEQYF
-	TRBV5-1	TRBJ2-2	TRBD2	TGCGCCAGCAGCTTATCTAGCGGGGGGGCCGGGGAGCTGTTTTTT	CASSLSSGGAGELFF
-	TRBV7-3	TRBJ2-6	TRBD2	TGTGCCAGCAGCTCCACCGGGGGGTATGGGGCCAACGTCCTGACTTTC	CASSSTGGYGANVLTF
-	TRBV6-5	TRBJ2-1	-	TGTGCCAGCAGTTCCGGGACAAGGGGCAATGAGCAGTTCTTC	CASSSGTRGNEQFF
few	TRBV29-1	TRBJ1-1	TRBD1	TGCAGCCTACGGACAGGGGCGAACACTGAAGCTTTCTTT	CSLRTGANTEAFF
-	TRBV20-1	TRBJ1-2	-	TGCAGGAACGAGGGTAGTGGCTACACCTTC	CRNEGSGYTF
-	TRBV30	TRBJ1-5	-	TGTGCCTGGAGCGAGGGTGTCCAGCCCCAGCATTTT	CAWSEGVQPQHF
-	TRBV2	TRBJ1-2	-	TGTGCCAGCAGTGAAATAGCCTATGGCTACACCTTC	CASSEIAYGYTF
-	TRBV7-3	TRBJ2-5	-	TGTGCCAGCAGCTCCGGGGCAGGGGTTGGGGAGACCCAGTACTTC	CASSSGAGVGETQYF
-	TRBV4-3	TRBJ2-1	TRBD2	TGCGCCAGCAGCCCGCGCTCCGGGGGGGCCGGAATTAATGAGCAGTTCTTC	CASSPRSGGAGINEQFF